One sample yielded the 14 T cell receptor beta chains listed below, sequenced in a study of identifying expanded T cells in peripheral blood (dated 2019 in TCRdb). Library preparation employed the immunoSEQ multiplex PCR assay. The immuneACCESS repertoire file appears here via TCRdb, limited to in-frame rearrangements. These files lack a portion of the clones; in checked studies, under half of the deficit traces to unresolved V genes, and the cause of the others is not known. The sample yields over 100,000 clones; about 91% were counted once. The ten largest clones capture roughly 14% of the sample. The specimen was blood. The receptors shown here come from a person aged 18-70 years in good health.

V gene TRBV18 combines with J gene TRBJ2-5, with 11 positions matching TRBD1. This CDR3 has 16 residues. Germline V gene lookup returns CDR1 KGHSH and CDR2 LQKENI. The V and J ends lost 2 bases and 5 bases, in that order; junction bases with no gene match: 7. The CDR3 loop reads CASSPNRDRGYETQYF. For the CDR3, the DNA is TGTGCCAGCTCACCAAACCGGGACAGGGGGTACGAGACCCAGTACTTC.

The chain is built from TRBV12-5 and TRBJ2-1; D remains unclear. CDR1 and CDR2 (germline): LGHNT, FRNRAP. With 2 bases removed from V and 6 bases from J, the gap between germline ends came to 11 bases. The CDR3 has 14 residues. CDR3 in DNA: TGTGCTAGTGGTTTGTTCCCAGCGATCAATGAGCAGTTCTTC. Translated: CASGLFPAINEQFF.

This chain connects TRBV19 to TRBJ2-1; TRBD2 matches 8 bases. CDR1 LNHDA and CDR2 SQIVND come from the germline V gene (reference sequence). This CDR3 spans 14 amino acids. V shed 5 bases and J 8 bases; nucleotides not matched to a gene: 8. The CDR3 loop reads CASSPRGGGHEQFF. The CDR3 DNA is TGTGCCAGTAGTCCCCGGGGGGGAGGGCATGAGCAGTTCTTC.

V and J are TRBV28 and TRBJ1-1; the match to TRBD1 covers 9 bases. CDR1 MDHEN and CDR2 SYDVKM come from the germline V gene. The junction had 13 bases not matched to a gene; V was cut back by 6 bases and J by 8 bases. This CDR3 has 15 amino acids. The CDR3 reads CASSSPFYGTGEAFF. The CDR3 DNA follows: TGTGCCAGCAGCTCTCCCTTTTACGGGACAGGGGAAGCTTTCTTT.

The chain's CDR3 is CASSLGRGSYNEQFF. The CDR3, as DNA: TGTGCCAGCAGCTTAGGCAGGGGGAGCTACAATGAGCAGTTCTTC. The V call is TRBV11-3, the J call TRBJ2-1; TRBD1 aligns across 7 bases. The germline V gene encodes CDR1 SGHNT and CDR2 YENEEA. The CDR3 covers 15 residues. V shed 1 base and J 3 bases; nucleotides not matched to a gene: 3. The variable domain in full, with the rest retrieved from reference TRBV11-3 and TRBJ2-1, is EAGVVQSPRYKIIEKKQPVAFWCNPISGHNTLYWYLQNLGQGPELLIRYENEEAVDDSQLPKDRFSAERLKGVDSTLKIQPAELGDSAVYLCASSLGRGSYNEQFFGPGTRLTVL.

As DNA, the CDR3 is TGTGCCAGCCTAAAGGGGGGATTCAGCACCGGGGAGCTGTTTTTT. As protein: CASLKGGFSTGELFF. This chain connects TRBV19 to TRBJ2-2; TRBD1 or TRBD2 may be the D gene (6 bases each). The CDR3 sequence is 15 residues long. Trimming took 9 bases from V and 4 from J, leaving 18 bases between them. CDR1 is LNHDA, CDR2 SQIVND, per germline (reference sequence).

The chain employs TRBV7-2 and TRBJ2-1; D unclear. CDR3 length: 13 amino acids. The ends were cut back, 8 bases at V and 6 bases at J, with 14 bases in the middle. Germline V CDR1 and CDR2: SGHTA, FQGNSA. CDR3 DNA: TGTGCCAGCCAGGATCCTCAAGGCAATGAGCAGTTCTTC. This codes for CASQDPQGNEQFF.

This chain joins TRBV5-8 and TRBJ1-1; a weak D match, TRBD1 (6 bases). The CDR3 runs to 16 residues. V lost 0 bases and J 1 base, leaving 13 bases between the germline ends. In germline, CDR1 is SGHTS, CDR2 YDEGEE. The DNA for the CDR3 is TGTGCCAGCAGCTTGGACTCCAGGGGTCGGAACACTGAAGCTTTCTTT. This translates into CASSLDSRGRNTEAFF. Full variable domain (missing parts from reference TRBV5-8 and TRBJ1-1): EAGVTQSPTHLIKTRGQQATLRCSPISGHTSVYWYQQALGLGLQFLLWYDEGEERNRGNFPPRFSGRQFPNYSSELNVNALELEDSALYLCASSLDSRGRNTEAFFGQGTRLTVV.

The chain uses TRBV6-1 and TRBJ2-3; no firm D call. Germline values: CDR1 MNHNS, CDR2 SASEGT. Trimming took off 6 bases at V and 6 bases at J, with 7 bases between the two ends. This CDR3 region has 11 residues. The CDR3 here is CASSYGDTQYF. The CDR3 DNA reads as TGTGCCAGCAGCTACGGCGATACGCAGTATTTT.

The CDR3 sequence is CASSPGWDTEAFF. The CDR3 DNA reads as TGTGCCAGCTCACCAGGATGGGACACTGAAGCTTTCTTT. The rearrangement joins TRBV18 to TRBJ1-1; D is ambiguous. CDR1 is KGHSH, CDR2 LQKENI, per germline. This CDR3 contains 13 residues. V dropped 2 bases and J dropped 3 bases, with 7 bases sitting between them.

The sample holds a few counts of this clone. The chain uses TRBV11-2 and TRBJ2-5; 11 nucleotides match TRBD2. The V gene end was trimmed by 4 bases and the J gene end by 5 bases; junction bases not matched to a gene: 9. The CDR3 is made up of 16 amino acids. CDR1 is SGHAT, CDR2 FQNNGV, per germline. CDR3 residues: CASSSLIAGGQETQYF. CDR3 sequence (DNA): TGTGCCAGCAGCTCACTGATAGCGGGGGGGCAGGAGACCCAGTACTTC. The variable domain in full, completed from reference TRBV11-2 and TRBJ2-5, reads EAGVAQSPRYKIIEKRQSVAFWCNPISGHATLYWYQQILGQGPKLLIQFQNNGVVDDSQLPKDRFSAERLKGVDSTLKIQPAKLEDSAVYLCASSSLIAGGQETQYFGPGTRLLVL.

CDR3 loop: CAISESPSSITGELFF. CDR3 DNA sequence: TGTGCCATCAGTGAGTCTCCTAGCAGCATCACCGGGGAGCTGTTTTTT. The chain links TRBV10-3 to TRBJ2-2, with D possibly TRBD2 on 5 matching bases. The CDR3 length is 16 residues. Germline CDR1 reads ENHRY; CDR2 reads SYGVKD. V lost 0 bases and J lost 4, with 12 bases in between.

In this sample, this clone turned up a few times. The V call is TRBV28, the J call TRBJ2-1; 10 nucleotides align to TRBD2. Per germline, CDR1 MDHEN and CDR2 SYDVKM. The CDR3 totals 15 residues. V shed 2 bases, J shed 4 bases, and the junction held 2 bases outside the gene matches. CDR3 amino acids: CASSLTSGTYNEQFF. CDR3 DNA: TGTGCCAGCAGTTTAACTAGCGGGACTTACAATGAGCAGTTCTTC.

This chain connects TRBV28 to TRBJ1-6; 10 bases are shared with TRBD1. Losses at the gene ends were 4 bases for V and 8 bases for J; bases not matched to a gene: 2. Germline CDR1 is MDHEN and CDR2 is SYDVKM. This CDR3 comprises 14 residues. CDR3 residues: CASSSGTGDSPLHF. Here the CDR3 DNA reads TGTGCCAGCAGTTCCGGGACAGGGGATTCACCCCTCCACTTT.